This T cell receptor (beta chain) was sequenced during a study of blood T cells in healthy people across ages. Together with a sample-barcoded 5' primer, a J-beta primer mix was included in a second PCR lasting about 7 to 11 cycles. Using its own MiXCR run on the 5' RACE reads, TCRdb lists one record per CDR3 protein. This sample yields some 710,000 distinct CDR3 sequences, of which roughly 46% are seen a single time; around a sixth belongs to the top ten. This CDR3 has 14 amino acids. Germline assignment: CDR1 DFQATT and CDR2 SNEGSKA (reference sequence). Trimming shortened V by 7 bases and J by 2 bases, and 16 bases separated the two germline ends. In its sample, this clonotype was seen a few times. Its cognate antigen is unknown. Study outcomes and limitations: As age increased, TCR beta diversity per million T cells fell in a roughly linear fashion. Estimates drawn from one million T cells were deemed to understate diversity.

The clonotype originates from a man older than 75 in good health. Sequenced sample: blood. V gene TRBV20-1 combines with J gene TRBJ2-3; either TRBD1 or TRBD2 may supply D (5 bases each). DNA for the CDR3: TGCAGTGTCTTGGGTCGGGGCGACACAGATACGCAGTATTTT. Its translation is CSVLGRGDTDTQYF.